This TCR beta chain was profiled in a study of OX40 agonist ivuxolimab in advanced cancers. As concerns this clone: The antigen remains unidentified.

Study-wide findings and caveats: CD8+ T cells averaged more expanded clones than CD4+. Circulating CD4+ and CD8+ T cells showed clonal expansion by week 6 at 0.1 to 3.0 mg/kg. Some patients without response likewise showed low normalized clonal expansion.

Blood got drawn at baseline, again on cycle 4 day 1, and then on cycle 7 day 1. Clones were sequenced by immunoSEQ multiplex PCR, and TCRdb holds only the in-frame ones, with some missing. Found here are more than 12,000 clones, approximately 80% of them singletons; the top ten hold about 35%. The CDR3 consists of 16 residues. The sample in question was CD4+ or CD8+ T cells sorted from blood, obtained in a trial of the OX40 agonist ivuxolimab. This sequence was found in an adult with an advanced solid tumor such as melanoma, head and neck, liver or kidney cancer. V gene TRBV21-1 combines with J gene TRBJ1-6. TRBV21-1 represents a pseudogene. CDR3 in DNA: TGTGCCAGCAGCAAAGTCCGAAGGGAACTCAACTCACCCCTCCACTTT. This codes for CASSKVRRELNSPLHF.